A selection of T cell receptor beta chains follows, all from one sample in a study of T cell responses to AZD1222 COVID-19 vaccine. The table came from immunoSEQ multiplex PCR; TCRdb's copy has only in-frame clones and leaves some out. The table lists 95,000 to 150,000 clones, about 89% of them singletons. The material was peripheral blood, obtained on day 0 of AZD1222 vaccination. The receptor set was obtained from an adult in good health. Both conserved end residues are part of each CDR3. The D gene is left open where the match is weak. Size is stated for part of the rows, as once, few or many counts, or as a class when the clone is expanded.

. | TRBJ1-1 | . | TRBV7-2 | 14 | TGTGCCAGCAAACCTCAGGAGGGGAACACTGAAGCTTTCTTT | CASKPQEGNTEAFF
. | TRBJ2-3 | . | TRBV5-1 | 16 | TGCGCCAGCAGCTTAGCTGGGTCTACCCGCACAGATACGCAGTATTTT | CASSLAGSTRTDTQYF
. | TRBJ1-4 | . | TRBV5-1 | 15 | TGCGCCAGCAGCTTGGGGACATCCATGCGGGAAAAACTGTTTTTT | CASSLGTSMREKLFF
. | TRBJ2-1 | few | TRBV7-3 | 15 | TGTGCCAGCAGCATCCAGGGGCTTTCCTACAATGAGCAGTTCTTC | CASSIQGLSYNEQFF
. | TRBJ2-3 | . | TRBV15 | 13 | TGTGCCTCCTCAAGGGGGGAGGGAGATACGCAGTATTTT | CASSRGEGDTQYF
TRBD1 | TRBJ1-5 | . | TRBV12-3/TRBV12-4 | 12 | TGTGCCAGCAGTGACAGGGTTCAGCCCCAGCATTTT | CASSDRVQPQHF
. | TRBJ1-2 | . | TRBV10-3 | 14 | TGTGCCATCAGTGGCCGAACACAGGGAGGTGGCTACACCTTC | CAISGRTQGGGYTF
TRBD1 | TRBJ2-1 | . | TRBV5-1 | 13 | TGCGCCAGTCAACAGGGGCGGGACAATGAGCAGTTCTTC | CASQQGRDNEQFF
TRBD2 | TRBJ2-5 | . | TRBV5-1 | 15 | TGCGCCAGCAGCCTACTAGCGTCTTTGGGAGAGACCCAGTACTTC | CASSLLASLGETQYF
. | TRBJ2-3 | once | TRBV6-6 | 12 | TGTGCCAGCAAGGGACACACAGATACGCAGTATTTT | CASKGHTDTQYF
. | TRBJ1-1 | . | TRBV28 | 15 | TGTGCCAGCAGTTTAATTAGGTCGGGAGGAACTGAAGCTTTCTTT | CASSLIRSGGTEAFF
. | TRBJ1-1 | . | TRBV19 | 15 | TGTGCCAGTAGTAGGGAGACAGACCTAAGCGCTGAAGCTTTCTTT | CASSRETDLSAEAFF
. | TRBJ1-3 | . | TRBV15 | 15 | TGTGCCACCAGCAGAGCCCAGGGTGCGGGCGACACCATATATTTT | CATSRAQGAGDTIYF
TRBD2 | TRBJ2-1 | . | TRBV5-4 | 14 | TGTGCCAGCACCGGGACTAGCGGCGAAAATGAGCAGTTCTTC | CASTGTSGENEQFF